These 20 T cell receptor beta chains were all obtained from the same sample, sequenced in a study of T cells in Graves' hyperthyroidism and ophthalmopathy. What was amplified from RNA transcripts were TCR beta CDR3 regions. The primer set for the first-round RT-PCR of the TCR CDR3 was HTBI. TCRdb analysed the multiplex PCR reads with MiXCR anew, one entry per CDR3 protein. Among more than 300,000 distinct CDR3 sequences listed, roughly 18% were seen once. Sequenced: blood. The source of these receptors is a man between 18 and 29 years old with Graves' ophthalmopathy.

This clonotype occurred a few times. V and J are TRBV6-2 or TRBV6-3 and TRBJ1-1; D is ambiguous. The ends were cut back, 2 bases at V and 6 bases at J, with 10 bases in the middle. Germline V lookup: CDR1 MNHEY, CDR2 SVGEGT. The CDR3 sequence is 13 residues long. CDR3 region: CASSYTTRAEAFF. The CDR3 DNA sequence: TGTGCCAGCAGTTACACGACGAGGGCTGAAGCTTTCTTT.

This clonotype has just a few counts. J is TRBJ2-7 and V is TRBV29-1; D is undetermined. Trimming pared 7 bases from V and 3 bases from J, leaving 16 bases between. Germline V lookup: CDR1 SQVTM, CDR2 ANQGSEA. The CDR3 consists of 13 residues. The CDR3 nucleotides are TGCAGCGCCGAGGTGGGCCTAGGCTACGAGCAGTACTTC. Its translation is CSAEVGLGYEQYF.

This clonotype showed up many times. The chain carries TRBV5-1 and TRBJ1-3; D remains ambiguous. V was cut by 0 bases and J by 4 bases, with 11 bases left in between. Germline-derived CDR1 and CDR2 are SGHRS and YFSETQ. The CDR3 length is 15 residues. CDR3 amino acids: CASSLAPAAGNTIYF. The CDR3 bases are TGCGCCAGCAGCTTGGCCCCCGCGGCGGGAAACACCATATATTTT.

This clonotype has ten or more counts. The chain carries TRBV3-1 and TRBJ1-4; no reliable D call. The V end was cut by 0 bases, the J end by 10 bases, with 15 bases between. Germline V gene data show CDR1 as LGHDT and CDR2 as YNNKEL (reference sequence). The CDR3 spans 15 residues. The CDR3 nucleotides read TGTGCCAGCAGCCAAGAGGTCACCCGGGGAGGAAAACTGTTTTTT. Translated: CASSQEVTRGGKLFF.

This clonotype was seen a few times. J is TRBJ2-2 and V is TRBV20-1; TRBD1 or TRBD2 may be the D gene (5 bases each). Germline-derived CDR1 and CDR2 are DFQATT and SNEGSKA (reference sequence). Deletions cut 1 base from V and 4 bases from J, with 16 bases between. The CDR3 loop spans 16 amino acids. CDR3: CSARVQWGSPTGELFF. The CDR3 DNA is TGCAGTGCTAGAGTTCAGTGGGGGAGCCCCACCGGGGAGCTGTTTTTT.

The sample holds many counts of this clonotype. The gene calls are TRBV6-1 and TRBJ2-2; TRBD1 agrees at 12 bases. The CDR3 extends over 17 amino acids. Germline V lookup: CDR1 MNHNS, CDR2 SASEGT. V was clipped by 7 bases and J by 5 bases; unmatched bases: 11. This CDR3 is CASNAGTGGGFTGELFF. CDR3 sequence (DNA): TGTGCCAGCAACGCCGGGACAGGGGGCGGTTTTACCGGGGAGCTGTTTTTT.

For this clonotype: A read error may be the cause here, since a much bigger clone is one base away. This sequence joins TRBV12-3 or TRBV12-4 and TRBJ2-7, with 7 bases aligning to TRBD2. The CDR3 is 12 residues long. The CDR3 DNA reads TGTGCCAGCCGGTCCGGGGACTACGGGCAGTACTTC. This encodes CASRSGDYGQYF.

CDR3 coding DNA: TGTGCCACCAGCTCTCCCCGGGACAGCTACTACAATGAGCAGTTCTTC. Its protein is CATSSPRDSYYNEQFF. J is TRBJ2-1 and V is TRBV15; TRBD1 matches at 7 bases. V was pared by 5 bases and J by 3 bases, with 10 bases of the junction left unmatched. Per germline, CDR1 LNHNV and CDR2 YYDKDF (reference sequence). This CDR3 region has 16 residues.

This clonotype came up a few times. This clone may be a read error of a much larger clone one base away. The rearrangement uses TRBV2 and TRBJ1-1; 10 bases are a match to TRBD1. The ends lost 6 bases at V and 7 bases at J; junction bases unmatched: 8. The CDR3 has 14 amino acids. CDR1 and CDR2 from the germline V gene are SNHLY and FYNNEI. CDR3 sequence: CASRGGTGVIEAFF. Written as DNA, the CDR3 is TGTGCCAGCAGGGGCGGGACAGGGGTTATTGAAGCTTTCTTT. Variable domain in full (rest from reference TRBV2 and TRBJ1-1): EPEVTQTPSHQVTQMGQEVILRCVPISNHLYFYWYRQILGQKVEFLVSFYNNEISEKSEIFDDQFSVERPDGSNFTLKIRSTKLEDSAMYFCASRGGTGVIEAFFGQGTRLTVV.

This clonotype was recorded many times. The CDR3 reads CASSRGQTDTQYF. In nucleotides, the CDR3 is TGTGCCAGCAGTCGCGGACAGACAGATACGCAGTATTTT. The chain has TRBV12-3 or TRBV12-4 and TRBJ2-3; the D gene is possibly TRBD1 (6 bases). V was pared by 5 bases and J by 3 bases, with 9 bases between. This CDR3 is built from 13 residues.

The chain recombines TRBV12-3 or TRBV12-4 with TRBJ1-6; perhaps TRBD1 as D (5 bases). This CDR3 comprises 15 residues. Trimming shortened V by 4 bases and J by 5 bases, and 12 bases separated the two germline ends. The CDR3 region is CASSYLQGDNSPLHF. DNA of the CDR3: TGTGCCAGCAGTTACCTCCAGGGCGATAATTCACCCCTCCACTTT.

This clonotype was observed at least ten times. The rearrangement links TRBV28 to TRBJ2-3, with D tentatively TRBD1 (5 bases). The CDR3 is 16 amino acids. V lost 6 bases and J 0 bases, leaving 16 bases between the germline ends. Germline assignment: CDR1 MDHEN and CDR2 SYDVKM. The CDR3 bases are TGTGCCAGCAGCCAGAGCCGGACATTGAGCACAGATACGCAGTATTTT. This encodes CASSQSRTLSTDTQYF.

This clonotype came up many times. CDR3 protein: CASSSRDSSYNEQFF. CDR3 bases: TGCGCCAGCAGCTCCCGGGACAGCTCCTACAATGAGCAGTTCTTC. The rearrangement uses TRBV5-1 and TRBJ2-1; TRBD1 agrees at 7 bases. Germline V gene sequence: CDR1 SGHRS, CDR2 YFSETQ. This CDR3 is 15 amino acids long. With 3 bases clipped from V and 0 bases from J, the junction kept 3 bases outside the gene matches.

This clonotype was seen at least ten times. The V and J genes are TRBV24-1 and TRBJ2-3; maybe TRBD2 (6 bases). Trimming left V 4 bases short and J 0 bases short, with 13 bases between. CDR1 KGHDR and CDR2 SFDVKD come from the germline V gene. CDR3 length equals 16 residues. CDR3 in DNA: TGTGCCACCAGTGAACCGGGGAGGTCTAGCACAGATACGCAGTATTTT. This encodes CATSEPGRSSTDTQYF.

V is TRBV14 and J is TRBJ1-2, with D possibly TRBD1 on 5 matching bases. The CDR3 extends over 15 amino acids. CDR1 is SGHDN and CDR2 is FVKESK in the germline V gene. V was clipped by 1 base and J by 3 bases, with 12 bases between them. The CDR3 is CASSQVVGEDYGYTF. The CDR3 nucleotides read TGTGCCAGCAGCCAAGTCGTGGGGGAGGACTATGGCTACACCTTC.

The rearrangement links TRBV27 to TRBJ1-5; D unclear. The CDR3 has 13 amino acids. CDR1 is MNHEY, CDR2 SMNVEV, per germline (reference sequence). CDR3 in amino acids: CVTSSYSNQPQHF. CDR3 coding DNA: TGTGTGACTTCTAGTTATAGCAATCAGCCCCAGCATTTT.

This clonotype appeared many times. Here the CDR3 reads CASSRTTGTGAGGYTF. CDR3 sequence (DNA): TGTGCCAGCAGCCGAACAACCGGGACAGGGGCGGGGGGCTACACCTTC. This sequence joins TRBV7-8 and TRBJ1-2; 10 nucleotides line up with TRBD1. The CDR3 has 16 amino acids. Germline assignment: CDR1 SGHVS and CDR2 FQNEAQ. V dropped 5 bases and J dropped 8; count of bases not matched to a gene: 14.

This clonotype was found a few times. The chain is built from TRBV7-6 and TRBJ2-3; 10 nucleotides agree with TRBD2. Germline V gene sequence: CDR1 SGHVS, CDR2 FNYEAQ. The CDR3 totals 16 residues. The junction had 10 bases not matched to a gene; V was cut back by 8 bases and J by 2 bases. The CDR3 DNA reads TGTGCCAGCGGCCCTGGACTAGCGGAAAACACAGATACGCAGTATTTT. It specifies CASGPGLAENTDTQYF.

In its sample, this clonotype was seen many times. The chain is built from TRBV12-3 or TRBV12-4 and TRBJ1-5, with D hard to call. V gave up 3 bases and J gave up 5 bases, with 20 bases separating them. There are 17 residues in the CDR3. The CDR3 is CASSFGVTGRADQPQHF. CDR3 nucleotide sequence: TGTGCCAGCAGTTTTGGGGTTACGGGGAGGGCCGATCAGCCCCAGCATTTT.

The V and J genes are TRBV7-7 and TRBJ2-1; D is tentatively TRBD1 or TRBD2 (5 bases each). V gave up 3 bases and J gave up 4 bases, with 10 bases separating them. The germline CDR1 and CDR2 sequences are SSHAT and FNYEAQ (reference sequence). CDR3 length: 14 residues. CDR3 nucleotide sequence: TGTGCCAGCAGCTTGGGACCGCCGTACAATGAGCAGTTCTTC. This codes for CASSLGPPYNEQFF. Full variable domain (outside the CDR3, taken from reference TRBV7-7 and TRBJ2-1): GAGVSQSPRYKVTKRGQDVTLRCDPISSHATLYWYQQALGQGPEFLTYFNYEAQPDKSGLPSDRFSAERPEGSISTLTIQRTEQRDSAMYRCASSLGPPYNEQFFGPGTRLTVL.